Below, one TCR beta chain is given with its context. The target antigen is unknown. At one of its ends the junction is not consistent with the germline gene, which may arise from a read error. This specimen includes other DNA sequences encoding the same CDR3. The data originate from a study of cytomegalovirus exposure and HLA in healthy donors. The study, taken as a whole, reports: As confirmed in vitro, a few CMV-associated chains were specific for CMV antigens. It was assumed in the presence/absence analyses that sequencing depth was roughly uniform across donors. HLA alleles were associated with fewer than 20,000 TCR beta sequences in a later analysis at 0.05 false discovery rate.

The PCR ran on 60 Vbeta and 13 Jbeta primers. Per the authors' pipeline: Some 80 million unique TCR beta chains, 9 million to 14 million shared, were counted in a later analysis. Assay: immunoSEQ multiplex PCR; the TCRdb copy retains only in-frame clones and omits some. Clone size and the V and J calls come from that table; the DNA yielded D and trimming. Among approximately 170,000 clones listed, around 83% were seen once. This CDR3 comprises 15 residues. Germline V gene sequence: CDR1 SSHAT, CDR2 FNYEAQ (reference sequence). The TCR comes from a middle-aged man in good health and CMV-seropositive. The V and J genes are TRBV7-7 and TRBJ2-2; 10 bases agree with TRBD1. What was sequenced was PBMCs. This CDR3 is CASSPGQGNTGELFF. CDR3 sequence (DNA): TGTGCTAGCAGCCCGGGACAGGGGAATACCGGGGAGCTGTTTTTT. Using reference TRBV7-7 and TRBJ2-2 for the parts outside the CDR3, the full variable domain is GAGVSQSPRYKVTKRGQDVTLRCDPISSHATLYWYQQALGQGPEFLTYFNYEAQPDKSGLPSDRFSAERPEGSISTLTIQRTEQRDSAMYRCASSPGQGNTGELFFGEGSRLTVL.